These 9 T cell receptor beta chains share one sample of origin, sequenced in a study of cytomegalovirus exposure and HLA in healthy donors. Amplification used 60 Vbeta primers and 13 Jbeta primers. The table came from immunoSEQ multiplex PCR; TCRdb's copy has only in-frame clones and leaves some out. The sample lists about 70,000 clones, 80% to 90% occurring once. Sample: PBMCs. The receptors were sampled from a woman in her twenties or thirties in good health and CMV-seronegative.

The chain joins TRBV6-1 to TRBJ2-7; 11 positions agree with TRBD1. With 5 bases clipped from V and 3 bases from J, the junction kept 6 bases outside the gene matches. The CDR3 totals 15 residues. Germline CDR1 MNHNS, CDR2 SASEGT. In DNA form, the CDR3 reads TGTGCCAGCAGTACTACCGGGACAGGGGGCTACGAGCAGTACTTC. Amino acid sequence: CASSTTGTGGYEQYF.

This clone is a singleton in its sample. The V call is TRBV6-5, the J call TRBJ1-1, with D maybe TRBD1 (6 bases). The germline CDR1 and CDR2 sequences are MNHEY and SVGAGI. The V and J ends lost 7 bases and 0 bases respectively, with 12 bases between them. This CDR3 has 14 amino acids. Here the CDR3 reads CASKNREMNTEAFF. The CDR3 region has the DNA TGTGCCAGCAAAAACAGGGAAATGAACACTGAAGCTTTCTTT.

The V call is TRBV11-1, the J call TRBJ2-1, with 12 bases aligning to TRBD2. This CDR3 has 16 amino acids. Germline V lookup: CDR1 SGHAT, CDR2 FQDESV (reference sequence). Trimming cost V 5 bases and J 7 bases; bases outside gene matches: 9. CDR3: CASSHGRLAGGNEQFF. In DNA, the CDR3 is TGTGCCAGCAGCCACGGTCGGCTAGCGGGAGGGAATGAGCAGTTCTTC.

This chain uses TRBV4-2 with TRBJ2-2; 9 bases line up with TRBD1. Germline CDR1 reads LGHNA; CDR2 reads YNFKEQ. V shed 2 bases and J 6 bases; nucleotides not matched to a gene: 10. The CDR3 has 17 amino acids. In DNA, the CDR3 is TGTGCCAGCAGCCAACTACCAACGGGACAGGGACCCGGGGAGCTGTTTTTT. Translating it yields CASSQLPTGQGPGELFF.

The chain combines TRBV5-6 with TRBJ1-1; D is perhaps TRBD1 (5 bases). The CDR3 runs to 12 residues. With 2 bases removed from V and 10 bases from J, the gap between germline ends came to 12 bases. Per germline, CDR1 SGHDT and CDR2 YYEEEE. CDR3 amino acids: CASSLGRAGAFF. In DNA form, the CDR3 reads TGTGCCAGCAGCTTAGGCAGGGCTGGAGCTTTCTTT.

The DNA for the CDR3 is TGTGCCAGCAGTAATTACCGGGGGAGCTCCTACGAGCAGTACTTC. It specifies CASSNYRGSSYEQYF. V gene TRBV7-9 combines with J gene TRBJ2-7; perhaps TRBD2 as D (6 bases). The CDR3 covers 15 residues. The ends were cut back, 6 bases at V and 0 bases at J, with 15 bases in the middle. Germline-derived CDR1 and CDR2 are SEHNR and FQNEAQ (reference sequence). Variable domain in full (rest from reference TRBV7-9 and TRBJ2-7): DTGVSQNPRHKITKRGQNVTFRCDPISEHNRLYWYRQTLGQGPEFLTYFQNEAQLEKSRLLSDRFSAERPKGSFSTLEIQRTEQGDSAMYLCASSNYRGSSYEQYFGPGTRLTVT.

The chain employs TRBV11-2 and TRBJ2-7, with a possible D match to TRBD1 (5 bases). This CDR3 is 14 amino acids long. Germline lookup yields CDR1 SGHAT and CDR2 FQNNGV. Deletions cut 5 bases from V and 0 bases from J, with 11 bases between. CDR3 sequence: CASSMDIRSYEQYF. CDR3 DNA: TGTGCCAGCAGCATGGACATCCGCTCCTACGAGCAGTACTTC.

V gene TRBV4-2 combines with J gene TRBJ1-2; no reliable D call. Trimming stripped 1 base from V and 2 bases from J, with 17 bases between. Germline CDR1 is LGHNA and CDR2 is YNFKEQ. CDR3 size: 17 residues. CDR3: CASSQVSKASLNYGYTF. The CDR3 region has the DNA TGTGCCAGCAGCCAAGTTTCGAAAGCTAGTTTGAACTATGGCTACACCTTC.

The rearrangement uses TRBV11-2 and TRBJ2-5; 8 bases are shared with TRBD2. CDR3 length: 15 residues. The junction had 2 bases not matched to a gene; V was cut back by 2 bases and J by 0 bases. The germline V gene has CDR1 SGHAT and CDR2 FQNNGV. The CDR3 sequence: CASSLREGYQETQYF. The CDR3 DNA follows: TGTGCCAGCAGCTTACGGGAGGGGTACCAAGAGACCCAGTACTTC. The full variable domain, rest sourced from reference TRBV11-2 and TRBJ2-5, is EAGVAQSPRYKIIEKRQSVAFWCNPISGHATLYWYQQILGQGPKLLIQFQNNGVVDDSQLPKDRFSAERLKGVDSTLKIQPAKLEDSAVYLCASSLREGYQETQYFGPGTRLLVL.